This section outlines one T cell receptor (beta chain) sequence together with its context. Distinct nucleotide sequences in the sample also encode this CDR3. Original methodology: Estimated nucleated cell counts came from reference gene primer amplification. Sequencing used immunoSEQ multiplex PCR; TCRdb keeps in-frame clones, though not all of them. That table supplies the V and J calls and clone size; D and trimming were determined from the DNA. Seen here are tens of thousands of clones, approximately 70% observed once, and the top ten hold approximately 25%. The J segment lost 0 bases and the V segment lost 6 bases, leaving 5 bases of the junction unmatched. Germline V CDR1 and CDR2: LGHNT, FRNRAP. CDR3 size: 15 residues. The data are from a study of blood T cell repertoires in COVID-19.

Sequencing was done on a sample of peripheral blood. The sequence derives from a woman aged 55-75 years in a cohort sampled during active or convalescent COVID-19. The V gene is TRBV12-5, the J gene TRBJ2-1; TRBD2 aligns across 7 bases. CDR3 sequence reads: CASGLGGISYNEQFF. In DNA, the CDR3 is TGTGCTAGTGGCCTCGGGGGGATCTCCTACAATGAGCAGTTCTTC. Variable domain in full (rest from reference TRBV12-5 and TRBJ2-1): DARVTQTPRHKVTEMGQEVTMRCQPILGHNTVFWYRQTMMQGLELLAYFRNRAPLDDSGMPKDRFSAEMPDATLATLKIQPSEPRDSAVYFCASGLGGISYNEQFFGPGTRLTVL.